This T cell receptor beta chain was obtained from a study of cytomegalovirus exposure and HLA in healthy donors. The study, taken as a whole, reports: There were reportedly fewer N-insertions in an Asian-associated ancestry cluster than the approximately 630-donor mean, in a later analysis. Several top significant clusters appeared, in a later analysis, to be linked to common viral pathogens. Reported findings show TCR beta sequences accurately forecast HLA-A and HLA-B alleles in most subjects.

Notes on this clone: Antigen specificity is unknown.

The PCR was carried out with 60 Vbeta primers and 13 Jbeta primers. Data came from immunoSEQ multiplex PCR; TCRdb stores just in-frame clones and leaves some out. The ten most abundant clones cover 6.5% of a sample with some 200,000 clones. The clonotype was recovered from a man aged 25 to 40 in good health and CMV-seronegative. Specimen: PBMCs.

The CDR3 nucleotides read TGCGCCAGCAGTGATGCTAGCGGGAACCAAGAGACCCAGTACTTC. It yields the protein CASSDASGNQETQYF. The V gene is TRBV10-1, the J gene TRBJ2-5; 9 nucleotides match TRBD2. The CDR3 has 15 residues. The trim removed 3 bases at V and 0 bases at J, leaving 2 bases unmatched. CDR1 and CDR2 from the germline V gene are WNHNN and SYGVQD (reference sequence).